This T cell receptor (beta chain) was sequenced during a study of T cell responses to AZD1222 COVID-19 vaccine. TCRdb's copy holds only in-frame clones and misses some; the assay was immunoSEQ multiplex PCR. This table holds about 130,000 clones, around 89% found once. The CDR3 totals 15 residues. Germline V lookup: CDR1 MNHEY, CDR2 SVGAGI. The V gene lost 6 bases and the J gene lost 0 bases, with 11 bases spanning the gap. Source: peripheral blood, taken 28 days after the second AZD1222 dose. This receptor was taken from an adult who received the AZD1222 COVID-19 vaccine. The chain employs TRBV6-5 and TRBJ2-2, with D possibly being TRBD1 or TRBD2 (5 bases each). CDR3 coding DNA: TGTGCCAGCAGCTGGGACGGTGCGAACACCGGGGAGCTGTTTTTT. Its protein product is CASSWDGANTGELFF.